This TCR beta chain is from a study of T cell responses to AZD1222 COVID-19 vaccine. The assay was immunoSEQ multiplex PCR, and TCRdb's table has in-frame clones only and misses some. In the table there are roughly 180,000 clones, roughly 92% of which are singletons. CDR3 size: 21 residues. Germline assignment: CDR1 LNHDA and CDR2 SQIVND (reference sequence). Trimming at V came to 2 bases and at J to 0 bases, leaving 18 bases not matched to a gene. This sequence was found in an adult who received the AZD1222 COVID-19 vaccine. J is TRBJ2-3 and V is TRBV19, with 9 bases that match TRBD2. Source: peripheral blood, taken 28 days after the second AZD1222 dose. The CDR3 spells CASSIFSSVAASGVSTDTQYF. CDR3 bases: TGTGCCAGTAGTATATTCTCCTCGGTCGCCGCTAGCGGGGTGAGCACAGATACGCAGTATTTT. Together with reference TRBV19 and TRBJ2-3, the CDR3 gives the full variable domain: DGGITQSPKYLFRKEGQNVTLSCEQNLNHDAMYWYRQDPGQGLRLIYYSQIVNDFQKGDIAEGYSVSREKKESFPLTVTSAQKNPTAFYLCASSIFSSVAASGVSTDTQYFGPGTRLTVL.